Sequencing of this TCR beta chain was carried out in a study of response to subunit inactivated influenza vaccine (dated by TCRdb to 2016 to 2018). With regard to the full study: The study used deep quantitative T cell receptor repertoire profiling to track responses to a trivalent subunit inactivated influenza vaccine. The investigation overall reported the following: According to the authors, only a limited number of new T cells may be recruited by each seasonal influenza vaccination.

Receptors were amplified or captured by RT-PCR. The data were produced on an Illumina HiSeq 2500. TCRdb handled the public reads itself, with Q25 trimming in fastp and clone calling in MiXCR, and kept productive beta chains. Rows with a matching CDR3 protein are joined into one entry that keeps the most common DNA and genes. For this sample the table gives under 850,000 distinct CDR3 sequences, of which roughly 18% were detected only once. Of the sample, approximately 11% is held by the ten largest clones. This clonotype was seen more than once but under ten times. The antigen it binds to is not known. No base quality values were provided; no much bigger clone lies one nucleotide off. The CDR3 spans 16 residues, from the cysteine through the phenylalanine. Only CDR3 DNA is held: 48 bases, read in frame from base 1. V is reduced by 4 bases and J by 6 bases, leaving a spacing of 19 bases between them. Based on the germline V gene, the CDR1 and CDR2 sequences are MNHEY and SVGAGI.

This receptor chain uses TRBV6-5 and TRBJ2-4; TRBD2 is a possible D gene, resting on 5 matching bases. The sample was PBMCs from blood, taken more than 4 days after vaccination. The sequence was obtained from a man in his fifties or sixties who received an inactivated influenza vaccine. Donor details come from another sample of the same person, matched by shared clones. In nucleotide form, the sequence is TGTGCCAGCAGTTTCCCCCCCACGGGGTCGGGAAACATTCAGTACTTC. Its protein is CASSFPPTGSGNIQYF.